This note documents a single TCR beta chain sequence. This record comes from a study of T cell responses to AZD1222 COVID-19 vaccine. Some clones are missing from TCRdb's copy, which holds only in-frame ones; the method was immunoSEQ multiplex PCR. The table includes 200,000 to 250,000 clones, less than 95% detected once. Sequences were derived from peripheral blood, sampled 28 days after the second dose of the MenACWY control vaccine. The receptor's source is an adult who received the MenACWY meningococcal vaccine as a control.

This chain's CDR3 is CASKQDPQETQYF. The DNA of the CDR3 is TGCGCCAGTAAGCAGGACCCCCAAGAGACCCAGTACTTC. V usage is TRBV5-1 and J usage is TRBJ2-5, with D hard to call. V was cut by 8 bases and J by 1 base, with 12 bases left in between. CDR3 size: 13 residues. The V gene's germline CDR1 is SGHRS and CDR2 YFSETQ.